The following is a TCR beta chain sequence with its context. Replicate sorted-subset PCRs were loaded with around 0.2 ug DNA, about 28,000 T cell genomes. Sequencing was performed with immunoSEQ multiplex PCR; in TCRdb, only in-frame clones are kept and a portion is missing. The data show around 1,900,000 clones, over 85% seen once. This entry is derived from a study of shared clonotypes between healthy human individuals. This CDR3 is built from 12 residues. The V gene lost 8 bases and the J gene lost 9 bases, with 14 bases spanning the gap. Germline V lookup: CDR1 MNHEY, CDR2 SMNVEV (reference sequence). Selected positively for CCR7 and CD45RO-negative, naive CD8 cells excluded terminally differentiated effector memory CD45RA+ cells.

The V and J genes are TRBV27 and TRBJ2-1; D might be TRBD1 or TRBD2, each matching 5 bases. The sequence came from a man aged 18 to 30 in good health. Some clones in this sample may be carry-over from other donors' samples. Source material: naive CD8+ T cells from PBMCs. The CDR3 coding sequence is TGTGCCAGCTCATATGGGACGACTGAGCAGTTCTTC. This translates into CASSYGTTEQFF.